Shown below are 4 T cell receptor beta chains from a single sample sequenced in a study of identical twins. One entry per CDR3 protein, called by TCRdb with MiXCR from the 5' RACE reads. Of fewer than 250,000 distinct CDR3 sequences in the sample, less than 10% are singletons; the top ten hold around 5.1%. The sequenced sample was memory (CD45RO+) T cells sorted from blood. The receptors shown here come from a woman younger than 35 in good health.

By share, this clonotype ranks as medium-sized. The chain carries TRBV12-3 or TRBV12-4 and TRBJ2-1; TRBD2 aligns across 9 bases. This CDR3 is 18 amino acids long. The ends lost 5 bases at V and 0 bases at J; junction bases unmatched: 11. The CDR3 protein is CASSRPTSGSYSYNEQFF. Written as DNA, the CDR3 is TGTGCCAGCAGTCGACCGACTAGCGGTTCGTACTCCTACAATGAGCAGTTCTTC.

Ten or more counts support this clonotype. The CDR3 sequence: CSGVDTTNTGELFF. CDR3 DNA: TGCAGCGGAGTGGACACCACGAACACCGGGGAGCTGTTTTTT. The chain joins TRBV29-1 to TRBJ2-2, with D perhaps TRBD1 (5 bases). Germline CDR1 SQVTM, CDR2 ANQGSEA. Between the trimmed V and J ends, which lost 7 bases and 0 bases, there was a span of 12 bases. The CDR3 sequence is 14 residues long.

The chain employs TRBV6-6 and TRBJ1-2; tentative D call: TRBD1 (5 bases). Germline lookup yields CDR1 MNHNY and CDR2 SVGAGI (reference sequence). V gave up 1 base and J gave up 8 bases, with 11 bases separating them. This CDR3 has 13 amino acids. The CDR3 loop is CASSYLGGKGYTF. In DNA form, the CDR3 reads TGTGCCAGCAGTTACTTGGGGGGGAAGGGCTACACCTTC.

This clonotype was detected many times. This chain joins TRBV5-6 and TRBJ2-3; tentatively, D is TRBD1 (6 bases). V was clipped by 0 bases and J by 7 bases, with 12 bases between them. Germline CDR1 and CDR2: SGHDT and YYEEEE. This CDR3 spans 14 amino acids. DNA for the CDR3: TGTGCCAGCAGCTTGGTCAGGGGCGGACATACGCAGTATTTT. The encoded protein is CASSLVRGGHTQYF.